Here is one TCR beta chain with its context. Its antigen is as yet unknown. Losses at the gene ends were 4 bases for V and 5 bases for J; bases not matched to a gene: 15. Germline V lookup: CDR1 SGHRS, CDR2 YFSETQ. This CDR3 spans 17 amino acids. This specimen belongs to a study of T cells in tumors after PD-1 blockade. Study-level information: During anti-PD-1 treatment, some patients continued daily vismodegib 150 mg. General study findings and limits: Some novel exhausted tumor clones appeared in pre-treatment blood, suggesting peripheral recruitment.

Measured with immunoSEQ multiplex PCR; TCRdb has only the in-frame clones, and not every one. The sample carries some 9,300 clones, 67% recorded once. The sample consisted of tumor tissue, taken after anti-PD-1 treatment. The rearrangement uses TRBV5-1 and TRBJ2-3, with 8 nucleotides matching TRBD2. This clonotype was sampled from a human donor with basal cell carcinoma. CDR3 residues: CASSLVGRGDPRDTQYF. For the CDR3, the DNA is TGCGCCAGCAGCCTAGTGGGGCGGGGGGACCCTCGAGATACGCAGTATTTT.